The T cell receptor (beta chain) under discussion was sequenced for a study of neoadjuvant nivolumab and ipilimumab in lung cancer. Study background: Patients got nivolumab 3 mg/kg on days 1, 15 and 29; combination added ipilimumab 1 mg/kg day 1.

A single count supports this clone. The protocol was immunoSEQ multiplex PCR, while the TCRdb copy is restricted to in-frame clones and leaves out a portion. Of more than 6,000 clones in the sample, roughly three quarters were seen once. V lost 4 bases and J lost 2; bases outside the gene matches: 3. Per the germline V gene, CDR1 is WNHNN and CDR2 is SYGVQD (reference sequence). The CDR3 has 15 amino acids. The chain couples TRBV10-1 to TRBJ2-3; 10 bases line up with TRBD2. This receptor was obtained from an adult with non-small cell lung cancer. The sample was tumor tissue, taken after neoadjuvant nivolumab, alone or with ipilimumab, at or shortly before surgery. The DNA of the CDR3 is TGCGCCAGCAGTGGACTAGCGGGCAACACAGATACGCAGTATTTT. This sequence encodes CASSGLAGNTDTQYF.